The 5 T cell receptor beta chains below all came from one sample that was sequenced in a study of blood T cells in healthy people across ages. Through a sample-barcoded 5' primer and a J-beta primer mix, a second PCR was run for about 6 to 11 cycles. TCRdb independently ran MiXCR on the 5' RACE reads; one entry per CDR3 protein. The sample holds 1.5 million to 2 million distinct CDR3 sequences, around half seen once. The sample consisted of blood. The receptors shown here come from a woman between 40 and 55 years old in good health.

The sample holds a few counts of this clonotype. This chain links TRBV20-1 with TRBJ1-5, with D maybe TRBD1 (5 bases). Trimming took 0 bases from V and 2 from J, leaving 14 bases between them. There are 16 residues in the CDR3. Germline V gene sequence: CDR1 DFQATT, CDR2 SNEGSKA (reference sequence). The CDR3 spells CSARDLRETGNQPQHF. CDR3 nucleotide sequence: TGCAGTGCTAGAGACCTCAGGGAGACGGGCAATCAGCCCCAGCATTTT.

This clonotype was seen a few times. The rearrangement joins TRBV20-1 to TRBJ1-5, with 8 bases that match TRBD1. Germline values: CDR1 DFQATT, CDR2 SNEGSKA (reference sequence). V trimming: 2 bases; J trimming: 10 bases; junction bases outside the gene matches: 13. This CDR3 spans 15 amino acids. Here the CDR3 reads CSARNADRGPVPQHF. The CDR3, as DNA: TGCAGTGCTAGAAATGCAGACAGGGGACCGGTTCCCCAGCATTTT.

The rearrangement joins TRBV6-6 to TRBJ1-2; D call uncertain. The CDR3 covers 14 residues. The germline V and J ends were trimmed by 5 bases and 7 bases, with 17 bases remaining between them. Germline CDR1 is MNHNY and CDR2 is SVGAGI (reference sequence). The chain's CDR3 is CASSVAASEGGYTF. The DNA of the CDR3 is TGTGCCAGCAGTGTCGCCGCCTCAGAGGGTGGCTACACCTTC.

The chain combines TRBV29-1 with TRBJ2-6; D remains ambiguous. Germline V gives CDR1 SQVTM, CDR2 ANQGSEA. With 4 bases removed from V and 0 bases from J, the gap between germline ends came to 10 bases. The CDR3 is 15 amino acids. The CDR3 spells CSVVFWDSGANVLTF. Here the CDR3 DNA reads TGCAGCGTTGTTTTTTGGGACTCTGGGGCCAACGTCCTGACTTTC.

The CDR3 DNA sequence: TGTGCCAGCAGCTTAACGGGAATTGGGAACACTGAAGCTTTCTTT. Amino acid sequence: CASSLTGIGNTEAFF. The V call is TRBV7-3, the J call TRBJ1-1; D not resolved. The CDR3 has 15 residues. The V gene lost 0 bases and the J gene lost 1 base, with 9 bases spanning the gap. The V gene's germline CDR1 is SGHTA and CDR2 FQGTGA.